This T cell receptor beta chain was profiled in a study of OX40 agonist ivuxolimab in advanced cancers. Germline values: CDR1 SGHNT, CDR2 YENEEA. CDR3 length equals 12 residues. V was trimmed by 1 base and J by 7 bases, leaving 2 bases between them. Measured with immunoSEQ multiplex PCR; TCRdb has only the in-frame clones, and not every one. The table lists about 93,000 clones, around 90% of them singletons. V is TRBV11-3 and J is TRBJ1-6, with D uncertain. This clonotype originated in an adult with an advanced solid tumor such as melanoma, head and neck, liver or kidney cancer. The material sequenced was CD4+ or CD8+ T cells sorted from blood, taken in a trial of the OX40 agonist ivuxolimab. CDR3 bases: TGTGCCAGCAGCTTAGTGAATTCACCCCTCCACTTT. It yields the protein CASSLVNSPLHF.